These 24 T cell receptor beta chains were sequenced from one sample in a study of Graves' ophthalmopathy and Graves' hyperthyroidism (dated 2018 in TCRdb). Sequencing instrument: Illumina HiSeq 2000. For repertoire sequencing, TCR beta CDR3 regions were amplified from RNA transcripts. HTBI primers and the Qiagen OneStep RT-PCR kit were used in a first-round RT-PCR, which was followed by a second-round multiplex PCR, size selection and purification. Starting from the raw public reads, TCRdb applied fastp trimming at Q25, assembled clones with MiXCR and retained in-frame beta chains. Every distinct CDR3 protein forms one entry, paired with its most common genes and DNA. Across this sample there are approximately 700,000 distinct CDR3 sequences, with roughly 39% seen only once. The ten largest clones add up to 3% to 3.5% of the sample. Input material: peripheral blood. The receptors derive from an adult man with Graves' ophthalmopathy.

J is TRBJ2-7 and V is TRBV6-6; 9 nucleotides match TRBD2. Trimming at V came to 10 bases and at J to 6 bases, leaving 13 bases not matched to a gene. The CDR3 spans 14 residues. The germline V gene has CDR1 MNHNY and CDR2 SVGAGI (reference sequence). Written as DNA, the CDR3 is TGTGCCACCGGAGCGGGACTAGCTGCTTTCGAGCAGTACTTC. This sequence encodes CATGAGLAAFEQYF.

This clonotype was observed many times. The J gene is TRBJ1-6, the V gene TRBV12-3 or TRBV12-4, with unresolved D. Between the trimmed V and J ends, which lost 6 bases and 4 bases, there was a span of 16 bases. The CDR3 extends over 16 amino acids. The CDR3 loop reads CASSRGRNGYNSPLHF. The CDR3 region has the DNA TGTGCCAGCAGCCGCGGGCGAAATGGGTATAATTCACCCCTCCACTTT.

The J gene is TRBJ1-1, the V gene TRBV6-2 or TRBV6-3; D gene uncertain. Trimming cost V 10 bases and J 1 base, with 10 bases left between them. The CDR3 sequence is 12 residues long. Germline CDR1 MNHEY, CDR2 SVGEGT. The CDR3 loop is CATSTPNTEAFF. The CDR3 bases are TGTGCCACCTCCACCCCGAACACTGAAGCTTTCTTT.

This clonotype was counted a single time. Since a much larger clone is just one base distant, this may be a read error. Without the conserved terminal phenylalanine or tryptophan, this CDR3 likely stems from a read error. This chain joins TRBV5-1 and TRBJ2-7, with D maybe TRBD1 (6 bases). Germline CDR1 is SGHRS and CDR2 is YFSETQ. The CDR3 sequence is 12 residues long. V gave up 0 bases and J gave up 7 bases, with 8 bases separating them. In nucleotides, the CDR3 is TGCGCCAGCAGCTTGGACAGGGCTGAGCAGTACTGC. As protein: CASSLDRAEQYC.

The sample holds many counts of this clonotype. CDR3 loop: CASSIPIPNTEAFF. CDR3 DNA sequence: TGCGCCAGCAGCATCCCCATACCGAACACTGAAGCTTTCTTT. The chain is built from TRBV4-1 and TRBJ1-1; D remains unclear. The CDR3 contains 14 residues. V was shortened by 5 bases and J by 1 base, with 11 bases between the two germline ends. From germline, CDR1 is MGHRA and CDR2 YSYEKL.

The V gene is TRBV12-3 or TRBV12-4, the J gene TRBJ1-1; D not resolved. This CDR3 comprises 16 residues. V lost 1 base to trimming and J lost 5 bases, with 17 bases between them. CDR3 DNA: TGTGCCAGCAGTTTAGGGAATCTCCCGCGAGGAACTGAAGCTTTCTTT. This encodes CASSLGNLPRGTEAFF.

The CDR3 bases are TGTGCCAGCACTCCGGTTGGTTGGGGTCTCCACGGGGGCTACACCTTC. It yields the protein CASTPVGWGLHGGYTF. J is TRBJ1-2 and V is TRBV12-3 or TRBV12-4; the D is unclear. CDR3 length: 16 residues. V lost 7 bases and J lost 8, with 26 bases in between.

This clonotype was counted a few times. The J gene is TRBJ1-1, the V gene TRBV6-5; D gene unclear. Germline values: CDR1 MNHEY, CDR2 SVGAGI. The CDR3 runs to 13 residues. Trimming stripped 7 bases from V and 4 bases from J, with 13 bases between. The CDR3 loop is CASNYQEATEAFF. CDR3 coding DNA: TGTGCCAGCAACTACCAAGAGGCCACTGAAGCTTTCTTT.

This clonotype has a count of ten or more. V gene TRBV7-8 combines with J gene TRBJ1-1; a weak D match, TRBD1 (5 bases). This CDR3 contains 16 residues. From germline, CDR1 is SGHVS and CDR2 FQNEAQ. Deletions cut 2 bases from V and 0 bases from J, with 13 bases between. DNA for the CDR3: TGTGCCAGCAGCTTAATTCTGCGGACATTGAACACTGAAGCTTTCTTT. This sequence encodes CASSLILRTLNTEAFF.

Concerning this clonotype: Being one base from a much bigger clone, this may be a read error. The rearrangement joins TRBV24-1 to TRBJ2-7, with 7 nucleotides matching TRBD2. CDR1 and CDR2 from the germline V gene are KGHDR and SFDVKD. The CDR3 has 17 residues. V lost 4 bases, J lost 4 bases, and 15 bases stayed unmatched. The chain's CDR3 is CATSEAPANSGRYEQYF. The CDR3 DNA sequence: TGTGCCACCAGTGAAGCCCCCGCGAATAGCGGGCGGTACGAGCAGTACTTC.

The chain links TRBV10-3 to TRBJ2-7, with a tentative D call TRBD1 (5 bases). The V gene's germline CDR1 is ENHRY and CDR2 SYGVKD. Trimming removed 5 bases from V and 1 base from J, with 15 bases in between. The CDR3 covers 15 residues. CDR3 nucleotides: TGTGCCATCAGTTTTCAGGGAAGAGGATCCTACGAGCAGTACTTC. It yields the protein CAISFQGRGSYEQYF.

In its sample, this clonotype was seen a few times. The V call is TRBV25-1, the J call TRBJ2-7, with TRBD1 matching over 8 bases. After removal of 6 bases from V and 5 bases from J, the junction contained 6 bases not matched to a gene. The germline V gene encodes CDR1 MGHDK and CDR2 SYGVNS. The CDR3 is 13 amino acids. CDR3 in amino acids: CASRRTGQHEQYF. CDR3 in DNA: TGTGCCAGCAGGAGGACAGGGCAGCACGAGCAGTACTTC.

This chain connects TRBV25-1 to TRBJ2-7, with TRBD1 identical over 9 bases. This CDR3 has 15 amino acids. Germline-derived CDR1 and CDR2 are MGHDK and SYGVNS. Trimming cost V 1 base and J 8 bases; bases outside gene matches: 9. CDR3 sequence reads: CASSESMGTGSQQYF. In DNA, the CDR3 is TGTGCCAGCAGTGAATCCATGGGGACAGGGAGCCAGCAGTACTTC.

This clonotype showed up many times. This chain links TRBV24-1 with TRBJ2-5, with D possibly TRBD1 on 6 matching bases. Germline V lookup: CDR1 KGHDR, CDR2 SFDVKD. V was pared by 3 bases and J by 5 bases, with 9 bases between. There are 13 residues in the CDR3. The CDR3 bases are TGTGCCACCAGTGATACAGGGTTGGAGACCCAGTACTTC. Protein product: CATSDTGLETQYF.

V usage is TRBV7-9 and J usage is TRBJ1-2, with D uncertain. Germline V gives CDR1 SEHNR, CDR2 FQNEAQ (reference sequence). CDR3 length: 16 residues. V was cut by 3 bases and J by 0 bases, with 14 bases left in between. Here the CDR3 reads CASSLVAVGPNYGYTF. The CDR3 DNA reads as TGTGCCAGCAGCTTGGTGGCTGTCGGCCCTAACTATGGCTACACCTTC.

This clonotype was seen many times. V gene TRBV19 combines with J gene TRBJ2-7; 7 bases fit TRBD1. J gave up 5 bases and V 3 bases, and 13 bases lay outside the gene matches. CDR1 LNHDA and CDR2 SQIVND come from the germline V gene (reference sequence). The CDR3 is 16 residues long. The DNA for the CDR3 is TGTGCCAGTAGTATGAGGGCAGGGGGACGCAGGGACGAGCAGTACTTC. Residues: CASSMRAGGRRDEQYF.

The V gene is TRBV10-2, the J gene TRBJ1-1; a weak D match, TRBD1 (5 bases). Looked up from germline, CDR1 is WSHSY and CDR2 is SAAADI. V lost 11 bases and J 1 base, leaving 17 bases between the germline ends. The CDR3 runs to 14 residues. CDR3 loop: CACNPGGTNTEAFF. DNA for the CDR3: TGCGCCTGCAACCCCGGGGGGACGAACACTGAAGCTTTCTTT.

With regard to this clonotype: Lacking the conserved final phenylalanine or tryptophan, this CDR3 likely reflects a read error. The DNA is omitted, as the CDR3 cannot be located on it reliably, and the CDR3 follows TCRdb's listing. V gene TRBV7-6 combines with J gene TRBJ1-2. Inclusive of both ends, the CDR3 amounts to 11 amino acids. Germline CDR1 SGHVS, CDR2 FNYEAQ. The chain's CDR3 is CASSLRAGNSY.

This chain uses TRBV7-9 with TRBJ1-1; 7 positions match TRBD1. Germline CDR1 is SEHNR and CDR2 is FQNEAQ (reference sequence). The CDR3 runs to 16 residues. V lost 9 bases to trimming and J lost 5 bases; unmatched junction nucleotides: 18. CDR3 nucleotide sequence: TGTGCCAGTAGTCGTGGACAGGCAGCCCGGTGGACTGAAGCTTTCTTT. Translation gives CASSRGQAARWTEAFF. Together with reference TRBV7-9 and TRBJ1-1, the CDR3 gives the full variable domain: DTGVSQNPRHKITKRGQNVTFRCDPISEHNRLYWYRQTLGQGPEFLTYFQNEAQLEKSRLLSDRFSAERPKGSFSTLEIQRTEQGDSAMYLCASSRGQAARWTEAFFGQGTRLTVV.

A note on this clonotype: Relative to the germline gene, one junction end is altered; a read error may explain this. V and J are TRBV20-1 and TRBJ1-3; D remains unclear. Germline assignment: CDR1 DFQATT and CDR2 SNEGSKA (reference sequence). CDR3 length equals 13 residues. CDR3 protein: CSASFDSGDTIYF. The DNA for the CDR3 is TGCAGTGCTAGTTTCGACTCTGGAGACACCATATATTTT.

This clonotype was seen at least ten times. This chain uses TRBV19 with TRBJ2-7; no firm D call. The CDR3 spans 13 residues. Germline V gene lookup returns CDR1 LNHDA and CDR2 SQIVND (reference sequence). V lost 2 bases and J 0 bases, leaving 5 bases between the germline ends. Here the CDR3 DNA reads TGTGCCAGTAGTATAACATCCTCCTACGAGCAGTACTTC. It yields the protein CASSITSSYEQYF. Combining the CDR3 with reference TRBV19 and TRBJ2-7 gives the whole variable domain DGGITQSPKYLFRKEGQNVTLSCEQNLNHDAMYWYRQDPGQGLRLIYYSQIVNDFQKGDIAEGYSVSREKKESFPLTVTSAQKNPTAFYLCASSITSSYEQYFGPGTRLTVT.

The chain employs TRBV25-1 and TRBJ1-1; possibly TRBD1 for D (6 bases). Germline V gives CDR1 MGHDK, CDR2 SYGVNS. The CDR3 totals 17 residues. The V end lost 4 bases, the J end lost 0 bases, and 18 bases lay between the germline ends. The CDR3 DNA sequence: TGTGCCAGCAGTGCTGACCGGGGGGCGGCCATGAACACTGAAGCTTTCTTT. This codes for CASSADRGAAMNTEAFF.

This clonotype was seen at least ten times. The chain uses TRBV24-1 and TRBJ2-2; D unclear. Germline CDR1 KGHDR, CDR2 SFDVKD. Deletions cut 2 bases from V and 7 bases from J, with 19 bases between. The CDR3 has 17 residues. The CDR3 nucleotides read TGTGCCACCAGTGATTCCAGCTGGGGTAGAGGAAACGGGGAGCTGTTTTTT. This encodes CATSDSSWGRGNGELFF.

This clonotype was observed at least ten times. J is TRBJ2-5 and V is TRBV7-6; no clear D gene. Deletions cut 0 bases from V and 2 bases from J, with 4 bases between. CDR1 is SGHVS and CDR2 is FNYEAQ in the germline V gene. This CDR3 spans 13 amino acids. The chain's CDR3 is CASSLAEQETQYF. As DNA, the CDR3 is TGTGCCAGCAGCTTAGCGGAGCAAGAGACCCAGTACTTC.